The rows below give T cell receptor beta chains drawn from one sample of a study of blood T cell repertoires in COVID-19. Repertoires were generated with immunoSEQ multiplex PCR, while TCRdb's copy carries only in-frame clones and drops some. The profile shows fewer than 350,000 clones, roughly 86% of them singletons. Specimen: peripheral blood. Receptor source: a man aged 18 to 30 with active or convalescent COVID-19. Each CDR3 is given with its conserved first and last residue. Each record gives: D gene, clone size, V gene, J gene, CDR3 protein, CDR3 DNA. A D gene is named only where the DNA matches it firmly. Size is omitted from some rows. Given values are once, few, many or a class for expanded clones.

D gene: TRBD1; clone size: NA; V gene: TRBV2; J gene: TRBJ1-5; CDR3 protein: CASSDGQAGEIQPQHF; CDR3 DNA: TGTGCCAGCAGTGATGGACAGGCAGGGGAAATTCAGCCCCAGCATTTT
D gene: TRBD1; clone size: NA; V gene: TRBV15; J gene: TRBJ1-3; CDR3 protein: CATSRTGDHSGNTIYF; CDR3 DNA: TGTGCCACCAGCAGGACAGGGGATCACTCTGGAAACACCATATATTTT
D gene: NA; clone size: NA; V gene: TRBV6-8; J gene: TRBJ2-1; CDR3 protein: CASSYSSPCQQGLGNEQFF; CDR3 DNA: TGTGCCAGCAGTTACTCGAGTCCTTGTCAGCAGGGACTCGGGAATGAGCAGTTCTTC
D gene: NA; clone size: NA; V gene: TRBV7-2; J gene: TRBJ2-5; CDR3 protein: CASRQLQGRRTQYF; CDR3 DNA: TGTGCCAGCAGACAATTACAGGGGAGGCGGACCCAGTACTTC
D gene: NA; clone size: NA; V gene: TRBV6-6; J gene: TRBJ1-5; CDR3 protein: CASSYRQGNQPQHF; CDR3 DNA: TGTGCCAGCAGTTACAGACAGGGCAATCAGCCCCAGCATTTT
D gene: TRBD2; clone size: NA; V gene: TRBV6-5; J gene: TRBJ2-1; CDR3 protein: CASGGTGGSNEQFF; CDR3 DNA: TGTGCCAGTGGGGGGACGGGGGGATCCAATGAGCAGTTCTTC
D gene: TRBD1; clone size: NA; V gene: TRBV4-3; J gene: TRBJ1-1; CDR3 protein: CASSQDLRGPETNTEAFF; CDR3 DNA: TGCGCCAGCAGCCAAGATCTGAGGGGGCCGGAGACAAACACTGAAGCTTTCTTT
D gene: NA; clone size: NA; V gene: TRBV5-8; J gene: TRBJ2-1; CDR3 protein: CASSGSLTGLSYNEQFF; CDR3 DNA: TGTGCCAGCAGCGGGAGCCTGACGGGTCTCTCCTACAATGAGCAGTTCTTC
D gene: NA; clone size: NA; V gene: TRBV12-3/TRBV12-4; J gene: TRBJ1-2; CDR3 protein: CASSRSWGYTF; CDR3 DNA: TGTGCCAGCAGCAGGTCCTGGGGCTACACCTTC
D gene: TRBD2; clone size: few; V gene: TRBV10-3; J gene: TRBJ2-3; CDR3 protein: CAIRRTSGRTDTQYF; CDR3 DNA: TGTGCCATCAGGCGGACTAGCGGGCGCACAGATACGCAGTATTTT
D gene: TRBD2; clone size: NA; V gene: TRBV9; J gene: TRBJ2-3; CDR3 protein: CASSISGERTDTQYF; CDR3 DNA: TGTGCCAGCAGCATTAGCGGGGAGCGCACAGATACGCAGTATTTT
D gene: NA; clone size: NA; V gene: TRBV25-1; J gene: TRBJ1-4; CDR3 protein: CASSERVEPTNEKLFF; CDR3 DNA: TGTGCCAGCAGTGAACGGGTGGAGCCAACTAATGAAAAACTGTTTTTT
D gene: NA; clone size: NA; V gene: TRBV5-1; J gene: TRBJ2-1; CDR3 protein: CASSLEGVQQFF; CDR3 DNA: TGCGCCAGCAGCTTGGAAGGGGTTCAGCAGTTCTTC
D gene: NA; clone size: NA; V gene: TRBV2; J gene: TRBJ2-7; CDR3 protein: CASSEGTDKTYEQYF; CDR3 DNA: TGTGCCAGCAGTGAAGGGACGGACAAAACCTACGAGCAGTACTTC
D gene: NA; clone size: NA; V gene: TRBV11-3; J gene: TRBJ2-7; CDR3 protein: CASSSGSYEQYF; CDR3 DNA: TGTGCCAGCAGCTCGGGCTCCTACGAGCAGTACTTC
D gene: NA; clone size: NA; V gene: TRBV19; J gene: TRBJ1-3; CDR3 protein: CASAGSTGNTIYF; CDR3 DNA: TGTGCCAGTGCAGGGTCTACTGGAAACACCATATATTTT
D gene: NA; clone size: few; V gene: TRBV15; J gene: TRBJ1-6; CDR3 protein: CATSSGSSYNSPLHF; CDR3 DNA: TGTGCCACCAGCTCCGGGAGCTCCTATAATTCACCCCTCCACTTT
D gene: NA; clone size: NA; V gene: TRBV11-2; J gene: TRBJ2-1; CDR3 protein: CASSLYGLENEQFF; CDR3 DNA: TGTGCCAGCAGCTTATATGGGCTCGAGAATGAGCAGTTCTTC
D gene: NA; clone size: NA; V gene: TRBV18; J gene: TRBJ1-3; CDR3 protein: CASSPVSGSGNTIYF; CDR3 DNA: TGTGCCAGCTCACCTGTTTCCGGGTCCGGAAACACCATATATTTT
D gene: TRBD2; clone size: NA; V gene: TRBV19; J gene: TRBJ2-1; CDR3 protein: CASSFHLAGEQFF; CDR3 DNA: TGTGCCAGTAGTTTCCATTTAGCGGGTGAGCAGTTCTTC
D gene: NA; clone size: NA; V gene: TRBV2; J gene: TRBJ1-1; CDR3 protein: CASKGVPNTEAFF; CDR3 DNA: TGTGCCAGCAAAGGGGTCCCGAACACTGAAGCTTTCTTT
D gene: NA; clone size: NA; V gene: TRBV5-4; J gene: TRBJ2-3; CDR3 protein: CASSRSGTAADTQYF; CDR3 DNA: TGTGCCAGCAGCCGTAGCGGTACCGCGGCAGATACGCAGTATTTT
D gene: NA; clone size: NA; V gene: TRBV27; J gene: TRBJ1-2; CDR3 protein: CASSSGGRGYTF; CDR3 DNA: TGTGCCAGCAGTTCCGGGGGACGTGGCTACACCTTC
D gene: NA; clone size: NA; V gene: TRBV9; J gene: TRBJ2-7; CDR3 protein: CASSGGAGSYEQYF; CDR3 DNA: TGTGCCAGCAGCGGGGGCGCAGGGTCCTACGAGCAGTACTTC
D gene: NA; clone size: once; V gene: TRBV9; J gene: TRBJ1-5; CDR3 protein: CASNEGGGAGQPQHF; CDR3 DNA: TGTGCCAGCAACGAGGGGGGAGGGGCCGGACAGCCCCAGCATTTT
D gene: TRBD2; clone size: NA; V gene: TRBV7-2; J gene: TRBJ2-1; CDR3 protein: CASSPGAGGYNEQFF; CDR3 DNA: TGTGCCAGCAGCCCCGGGGCGGGGGGCTACAATGAGCAGTTCTTC
D gene: NA; clone size: NA; V gene: TRBV9; J gene: TRBJ2-3; CDR3 protein: CASSVGMGPADTQYF; CDR3 DNA: TGTGCCAGCAGCGTAGGGATGGGCCCAGCAGATACGCAGTATTTT
D gene: NA; clone size: NA; V gene: TRBV2; J gene: TRBJ1-1; CDR3 protein: CASSPPLRVEAFF; CDR3 DNA: TGTGCCAGCAGTCCCCCTTTGAGAGTTGAAGCTTTCTTT
D gene: TRBD1; clone size: NA; V gene: TRBV29-1; J gene: TRBJ1-2; CDR3 protein: CSVEDRAYYGYTF; CDR3 DNA: TGCAGCGTGGAGGACAGGGCGTACTATGGCTACACCTTC
D gene: TRBD1; clone size: NA; V gene: TRBV7-6; J gene: TRBJ1-2; CDR3 protein: CASSLETGGTYGYTF; CDR3 DNA: TGTGCCAGCAGCTTAGAAACAGGGGGGACGTATGGCTACACCTTC
D gene: NA; clone size: NA; V gene: TRBV7-2; J gene: TRBJ1-4; CDR3 protein: CASSLGGGNEKLFF; CDR3 DNA: TGTGCCAGCAGCTTAGGGGGAGGGAACGAAAAACTGTTTTTT
D gene: NA; clone size: NA; V gene: TRBV6-5; J gene: TRBJ1-1; CDR3 protein: CASSYSRYTEAFF; CDR3 DNA: TGTGCCAGCAGTTACTCGAGGTACACTGAAGCTTTCTTT
D gene: TRBD1; clone size: few; V gene: TRBV7-9; J gene: TRBJ2-7; CDR3 protein: CASSLAGTGGYEQYF; CDR3 DNA: TGTGCCAGCAGCTTAGCCGGGACAGGGGGCTACGAGCAGTACTTC
D gene: NA; clone size: NA; V gene: TRBV19; J gene: TRBJ2-7; CDR3 protein: CATRTGYRQYF; CDR3 DNA: TGTGCCACCAGAACAGGGTACAGGCAGTACTTC
D gene: TRBD2; clone size: NA; V gene: TRBV20-1; J gene: TRBJ2-3; CDR3 protein: CSASPQRGVADTQYF; CDR3 DNA: TGCAGTGCTAGTCCCCAGCGGGGGGTTGCAGATACGCAGTATTTT
D gene: NA; clone size: NA; V gene: TRBV6-5; J gene: TRBJ2-2; CDR3 protein: CASSYSFQGTGELFF; CDR3 DNA: TGTGCCAGCAGTTACTCGTTCCAGGGCACCGGGGAGCTGTTTTTT
D gene: TRBD1; clone size: NA; V gene: TRBV27; J gene: TRBJ1-5; CDR3 protein: CASSPWDRYNQPQHF; CDR3 DNA: TGTGCCAGCAGTCCCTGGGACAGATATAATCAGCCCCAGCATTTT
D gene: NA; clone size: few; V gene: TRBV19; J gene: TRBJ2-4; CDR3 protein: CASSIAQQNIQYF; CDR3 DNA: TGTGCCAGTAGTATAGCACAGCAAAACATTCAGTACTTC
D gene: TRBD1; clone size: NA; V gene: TRBV27; J gene: TRBJ1-6; CDR3 protein: CASSHGQGAPLHF; CDR3 DNA: TGTGCCAGCAGCCATGGACAGGGAGCGCCCCTCCACTTT
D gene: TRBD1; clone size: NA; V gene: TRBV10-3; J gene: TRBJ1-1; CDR3 protein: CAISEWGQPQDTEAFF; CDR3 DNA: TGTGCCATCAGTGAGTGGGGACAGCCACAGGACACTGAAGCTTTCTTT
D gene: TRBD1; clone size: NA; V gene: TRBV27; J gene: TRBJ1-6; CDR3 protein: CASSFRDSLNSPLHF; CDR3 DNA: TGTGCCAGCAGTTTCCGGGACAGTCTTAATTCACCCCTCCACTTT
D gene: TRBD2; clone size: NA; V gene: TRBV9; J gene: TRBJ2-5; CDR3 protein: CASSGTGGPETQYF; CDR3 DNA: TGTGCCAGCAGCGGAACGGGGGGGCCTGAGACCCAGTACTTC
D gene: TRBD1; clone size: NA; V gene: TRBV9; J gene: TRBJ2-7; CDR3 protein: CASSVGTGFYEQYF; CDR3 DNA: TGTGCCAGCAGCGTAGGGACAGGGTTCTACGAGCAGTACTTC
D gene: TRBD1; clone size: NA; V gene: TRBV5-1; J gene: TRBJ1-2; CDR3 protein: CASSSDRDGYTF; CDR3 DNA: TGCGCCAGCAGCTCGGACAGGGATGGCTACACCTTC
D gene: NA; clone size: NA; V gene: TRBV25-1; J gene: TRBJ1-1; CDR3 protein: CASSERMGNTEAFF; CDR3 DNA: TGTGCCAGCAGTGAGCGGATGGGGAACACTGAAGCTTTCTTT
D gene: NA; clone size: few; V gene: TRBV29-1; J gene: TRBJ1-2; CDR3 protein: CSVEFGGRNYGYTF; CDR3 DNA: TGCAGCGTTGAATTTGGGGGCCGAAACTATGGCTACACCTTC
D gene: TRBD1; clone size: NA; V gene: TRBV6-5; J gene: TRBJ2-3; CDR3 protein: CASGHRGDTDTQYF; CDR3 DNA: TGTGCCAGCGGACACAGGGGGGACACAGATACGCAGTATTTT
D gene: NA; clone size: NA; V gene: TRBV19; J gene: TRBJ1-5; CDR3 protein: CASSIVQNQPQHF; CDR3 DNA: TGTGCCAGTAGTATAGTCCAAAATCAGCCCCAGCATTTT